The subject of this entry is one T cell receptor beta chain. Its cognate antigen is unknown. Produced via immunoSEQ multiplex PCR; TCRdb's table is partial and in-frame only. The sample has around 100,000 clones; about 88% are singletons. Germline CDR1 reads MNHEY; CDR2 reads SVGAGI. This CDR3 has 13 residues. V was pared by 6 bases and J by 2 bases, with 4 bases of the junction left unmatched. The sample originates from a study of T cell responses to AZD1222 COVID-19 vaccine. Study-wide results and caveats: Across the whole spike, CD4 TCRs peaked at regions 160-218 and 743-854.

This chain links TRBV6-5 with TRBJ2-7, with 7 bases fitting TRBD1. The starting material was peripheral blood, obtained on day 0 of AZD1222 vaccination. This receptor was identified in an adult in good health. As DNA, the CDR3 is TGTGCCAGCAGAATGGGACAGCCCTACGAGCAGTACTTC. It specifies CASRMGQPYEQYF.